One and the same sample provided the 18 T cell receptor beta chains below, sequenced in a study of T-cell reconstitution after alpha-beta-depleted transplantation in children (dated by TCRdb to the mid-2010s). This specimen's treatment or condition label, interpreted: allogeneic hematopoietic cell transplantation with graft depleted of TCRalphabeta T cells and CD19 B cells. Library preparation employed PCR. TCRdb lists the instrument as Illumina HiSeq 2500. To normalize quantification of the TCRbeta repertoire, the TCR libraries were built with molecular barcoding that relied on unique molecular identifiers. TCRdb redid the processing of the public reads, applying fastp at Q25 and MiXCR, and retained in-frame beta chains. Identical CDR3 protein sequences are pooled into one entry, listed with their most common genes and DNA. The sample yields 600,000 or so distinct CDR3 sequences; more than 20% were counted once. The ten largest clones take up over 12% of the sample.

Sequenced here: PBMCs, mostly from graft donor cells, sampled 360 days after TCRalphabeta/CD19-depleted stem cell transplant. Every receptor here comes from a boy younger than two who had a stem cell transplant for acute myeloid leukemia, so the T cells may come from the graft donor.

The gene calls are TRBV4-3 and TRBJ2-1; D is unclear. V was pared by 8 bases and J by 5 bases, with 7 bases between. CDR1 LGHNA and CDR2 YSLEER come from the germline V gene. The CDR3 extends over 11 amino acids. In DNA, the CDR3 is TGCGCCAGCCCAGCCCACAATGAGCAGTTCTTC. This encodes CASPAHNEQFF.

The chain carries TRBV28 and TRBJ2-7, with a tentative D call TRBD1 (7 bases). The CDR3 covers 15 residues. Trimming took 7 bases from V and 6 from J, leaving 22 bases between them. Germline lookup yields CDR1 MDHEN and CDR2 SYDVKM. The CDR3 DNA reads as TGTGCCAGCAAGCAGGGGGGAGAGCGCTGGGGCGAGCAGTACGTC. Translating it yields CASKQGGERWGEQYV.

This clonotype was counted between two and nine times. V usage is TRBV7-9 and J usage is TRBJ2-1; D is possibly TRBD2 (6 bases). V lost 1 base, J lost 15 bases, and 13 bases lay in between. Germline V gene sequence: CDR1 SEHNR, CDR2 FQNEAQ (reference sequence). The CDR3 runs to 12 residues. The CDR3: CASSLGGGSRFF. In nucleotides, the CDR3 is TGTGCCAGCAGCTTAGGGGGAGGTAGCCGGTTCTTC.

The rearrangement joins TRBV12-3 or TRBV12-4 to TRBJ1-1; unclear D gene. The CDR3 is 14 amino acids. Trimming removed 5 bases at V and 1 base at J, with 11 bases between. DNA for the CDR3: TGTGCCAGCAGTGACCTCGACGGGAACACTGAAGCTTTCTTT. It encodes CASSDLDGNTEAFF.

V and J are TRBV6-1 and TRBJ1-5; a possible D gene is TRBD1 (5 bases). The germline gives CDR1 MNHNS, CDR2 SASEGT. The CDR3 loop spans 13 amino acids. V dropped 8 bases and J dropped 4 bases, with 12 bases sitting between them. CDR3 coding DNA: TGTGCCAGCTGGAGGGGCGGAAATCAGCCCCAGCATTTT. It is translated as CASWRGGNQPQHF.

This rearrangement joins TRBV7-2 to TRBJ2-3, with TRBD2 as a possible D gene (7 bases). CDR3 length equals 15 residues. Per the germline V gene, CDR1 is SGHTA and CDR2 is FQGNSA. The V end lost 1 base, the J end lost 5 bases, and 13 bases lay between the germline ends. The DNA for the CDR3 is TGTGCCAGCAGCTTAGGGGGGGGGCCTTTAGATACGCAGTATTTT. It yields the protein CASSLGGGPLDTQYF.

This clonotype was picked up many times. CDR3 in amino acids: CASSLWTESYEQYF. In nucleotides, the CDR3 is TGTGCCAGCTCACTTTGGACAGAGTCCTACGAGCAGTACTTC. V is TRBV18 and J is TRBJ2-7, with TRBD1 as a possible D gene (6 bases). The CDR3 spans 14 residues. V lost 4 bases and J lost 1, with 11 bases in between. Germline assignment: CDR1 KGHSH and CDR2 LQKENI.

The chain links TRBV11-2 to TRBJ2-1; no definite D call. In germline, CDR1 is SGHAT, CDR2 FQNNGV. CDR3 size: 13 residues. V dropped 9 bases and J dropped 4 bases, with 13 bases sitting between them. The CDR3 DNA reads as TGTGCCAGTCGCCGGGCTCTGTACAATGAGCAGTTCTTC. Translation: CASRRALYNEQFF. Looking up the rest from reference TRBV11-2 and TRBJ2-1 gives the full variable domain: EAGVAQSPRYKIIEKRQSVAFWCNPISGHATLYWYQQILGQGPKLLIQFQNNGVVDDSQLPKDRFSAERLKGVDSTLKIQPAKLEDSAVYLCASRRALYNEQFFGPGTRLTVL.

This clonotype was seen only a few times. CDR3 residues: CASSLFRREETQYF. In DNA form, the CDR3 reads TGTGCCAGCAGTTTATTTAGACGGGAAGAGACCCAGTACTTC. V gene TRBV12-3 or TRBV12-4 combines with J gene TRBJ2-5, with unresolved D. Trimming pared 2 bases from V and 3 bases from J, leaving 10 bases between. This CDR3 contains 14 residues.

The rearrangement links TRBV7-3 to TRBJ2-3; 8 bases are shared with TRBD1. Germline CDR1 is SGHTA and CDR2 is FQGTGA. This CDR3 contains 15 residues. Unmatched junction bases numbered 3, after V lost 2 bases and J lost 2 bases. The CDR3 DNA reads as TGTGCCAGCAGCTTACAGGGGGCCCACACAGATACGCAGTATTTT. It is translated as CASSLQGAHTDTQYF.

This clonotype was counted only a few times. The V and J genes are TRBV4-3 and TRBJ1-2; 7 nucleotides match TRBD1. Germline values: CDR1 LGHNA, CDR2 YSLEER. J gave up 6 bases and V 4 bases, and 17 bases lay outside the gene matches. This CDR3 is built from 17 residues. Here the CDR3 reads CASSPRGRWTEVNGYTF. DNA of the CDR3: TGCGCCAGCAGCCCTAGGGGGCGGTGGACGGAGGTTAATGGCTACACCTTC.

This clonotype has at least ten counts. The V and J genes are TRBV6-5 and TRBJ2-3; the match to TRBD2 covers 12 bases. The CDR3 has 15 residues. J was trimmed by 6 bases and V by 0 bases; bases with no gene match: 1. Germline V CDR1 and CDR2: MNHEY, SVGAGI. The CDR3 DNA reads TGTGCCAGCAGTTACTCCACTAGCGGGGGGGATACGCAGTATTTT. Protein product: CASSYSTSGGDTQYF.

This clonotype was found many times. The CDR3 DNA reads as TGTGCCAGCAGCCGACTAGCGGGGAGGAATCGTAATACGCAGTATTTT. Translated, it gives CASSRLAGRNRNTQYF. V gene TRBV28 combines with J gene TRBJ2-3; 11 bases are shared with TRBD2. The ends lost 6 bases at V and 7 bases at J; junction bases unmatched: 12. This CDR3 is 16 amino acids long. The V gene's germline CDR1 is MDHEN and CDR2 SYDVKM. The variable domain in full, completed from reference TRBV28 and TRBJ2-3, reads DVKVTQSSRYLVKRTGEKVFLECVQDMDHENMFWYRQDPGLGLRLIYFSYDVKMKEKGDIPEGYSVSREKKERFSLILESASTNQTSMYLCASSRLAGRNRNTQYFGPGTRLTVL.

This clonotype was counted ten times or more. V and J are TRBV11-2 and TRBJ2-6, with D hard to call. CDR3 length equals 13 residues. Per germline, CDR1 SGHAT and CDR2 FQNNGV. V was shortened by 8 bases and J by 1 base, with 6 bases between the two germline ends. This chain's CDR3 is CASLPSGANVLTF. CDR3 DNA: TGTGCCAGCCTACCTTCTGGGGCCAACGTCCTGACTTTC.

The J gene is TRBJ1-3, the V gene TRBV20-1; 8 bases are shared with TRBD1. The germline V gene has CDR1 DFQATT and CDR2 SNEGSKA (reference sequence). The CDR3 is made up of 16 amino acids. After removal of 1 base from V and 3 bases from J, the junction contained 8 bases not matched to a gene. The DNA of the CDR3 is TGCAGTGCTAGAGCCGCAGACAGGGGACTTGGAAACACCATATATTTT. It encodes CSARAADRGLGNTIYF.

This rearrangement joins TRBV27 to TRBJ2-1; weak D call: TRBD2 (6 bases). Germline-derived CDR1 and CDR2 are MNHEY and SMNVEV (reference sequence). CDR3 size: 15 residues. The V and J ends lost 10 bases and 0 bases respectively, with 16 bases between them. CDR3 sequence reads: CATLGGPSSYNEQFF. The CDR3 nucleotides are TGTGCCACCTTGGGGGGTCCGAGCTCCTACAATGAGCAGTTCTTC.

This clonotype showed up many times. The chain carries TRBV5-1 and TRBJ2-3, with 9 bases identical to TRBD1. This CDR3 is built from 15 residues. Germline V gene lookup returns CDR1 SGHRS and CDR2 YFSETQ. Trimming took 0 bases from V and 5 from J; bases not matched to a gene: 4. The CDR3 protein is CASSLDRGRGDTQYF. CDR3 DNA sequence: TGCGCCAGCAGCTTGGACAGGGGGCGAGGAGATACGCAGTATTTT.

This clonotype appeared a few times. CDR3 DNA sequence: TGTGCCAGCAGCCCGCCGGTAGGAGGGAGCTCTGGGGCCAACGTCCTGACTTTC. Translation: CASSPPVGGSSGANVLTF. The rearrangement joins TRBV6-5 to TRBJ2-6, with D maybe TRBD2 (6 bases). CDR1 is MNHEY and CDR2 is SVGAGI in the germline V gene. This CDR3 has 18 residues. V lost 6 bases, J lost 0 bases, and 18 bases lay in between.